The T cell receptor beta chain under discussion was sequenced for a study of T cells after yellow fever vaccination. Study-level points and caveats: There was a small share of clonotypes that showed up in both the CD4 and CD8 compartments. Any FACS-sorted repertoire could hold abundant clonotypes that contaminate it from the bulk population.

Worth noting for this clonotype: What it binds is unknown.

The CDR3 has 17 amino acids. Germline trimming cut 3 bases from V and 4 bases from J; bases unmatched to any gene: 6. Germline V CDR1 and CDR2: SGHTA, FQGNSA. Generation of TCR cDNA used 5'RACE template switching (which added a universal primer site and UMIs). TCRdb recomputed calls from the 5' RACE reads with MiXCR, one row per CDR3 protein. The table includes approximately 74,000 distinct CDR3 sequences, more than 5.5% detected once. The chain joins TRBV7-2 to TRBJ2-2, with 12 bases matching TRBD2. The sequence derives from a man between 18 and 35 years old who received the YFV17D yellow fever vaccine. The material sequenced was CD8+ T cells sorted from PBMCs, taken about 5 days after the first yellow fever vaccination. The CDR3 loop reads CASSFLLAGGGTGELFF. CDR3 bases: TGTGCCAGCAGCTTCTTACTAGCGGGGGGTGGCACCGGGGAGCTGTTTTTT.